Presented here are 28 T cell receptor beta chains from one specimen sequenced in a study of blood T cell repertoires in COVID-19. Assay used: immunoSEQ multiplex PCR; TCRdb lists only in-frame clones, some missing. The sample holds under 80,000 clones, around three quarters seen once. Sequencing was carried out using peripheral blood. These receptors came from a human donor in a cohort sampled during active COVID-19.

This sequence joins TRBV9 and TRBJ2-3, with 9 bases lining up with TRBD1. The germline CDR1 and CDR2 sequences are SGDLS and YYNGEE. The CDR3 totals 14 residues. V was pared by 3 bases and J by 4 bases, with 3 bases of the junction left unmatched. CDR3 sequence: CASSAGQGPDTQYF. The CDR3 bases are TGTGCCAGCAGCGCCGGACAGGGGCCAGATACGCAGTATTTT. Using reference TRBV9 and TRBJ2-3 for the parts outside the CDR3, the full variable domain is DSGVTQTPKHLITATGQRVTLRCSPRSGDLSVYWYQQSLDQGLQFLIQYYNGEERAKGNILERFSAQQFPDLHSELNLSSLELGDSALYFCASSAGQGPDTQYFGPGTRLTVL.

This chain joins TRBV30 and TRBJ1-5; tentative D call: TRBD1 (5 bases). The CDR3 runs 15 residues. Trimming cost V 3 bases and J 3 bases, with 15 bases left between them. CDR1 and CDR2 (germline): GTSNPN, SVGIG (reference sequence). The CDR3 protein is CAWSLGSGLNQPQHF. The CDR3 DNA follows: TGTGCCTGGAGCCTTGGATCAGGGCTCAATCAGCCCCAGCATTTT.

V gene TRBV3-1 (or the pseudogene TRBV3-2) combines with J gene TRBJ2-1; 8 bases align to TRBD1. The CDR3 loop spans 15 amino acids. The J segment lost 7 bases and the V segment lost 1 base, leaving 6 bases of the junction unmatched. Looked up from germline, CDR1 is LGHDT and CDR2 is YNNKEL (reference sequence). As DNA, the CDR3 is TGTGCCAGCAGCCAAGGACAGGGGAACTCTAATGAGCAGTTCTTC. This translates into CASSQGQGNSNEQFF.

This rearrangement joins TRBV6-5 to TRBJ2-1; TRBD2 aligns across 9 bases. Germline V gene sequence: CDR1 MNHEY, CDR2 SVGAGI. With V trimmed by 3 bases and J by 9 bases, 6 bases remained unmatched. There are 14 residues in the CDR3. This CDR3 is CASSYISGSAEQFF. The CDR3 DNA reads as TGTGCCAGCAGTTATATTAGCGGGAGCGCTGAGCAGTTCTTC.

The J gene is TRBJ2-7, the V gene TRBV27; TRBD2 agrees at 12 bases. The germline gives CDR1 MNHEY, CDR2 SMNVEV (reference sequence). Trimming at V came to 7 bases and at J to 5 bases, leaving 9 bases not matched to a gene. CDR3 length equals 15 residues. CDR3 nucleotide sequence: TGTGCCAGCATGTCTCCGGGACTAGCGGGTCACGAGCAGTACTTC. It encodes CASMSPGLAGHEQYF.

V usage is TRBV5-1 and J usage is TRBJ2-6, with D perhaps matching TRBD1 (6 bases). The CDR3 has 16 residues. Germline CDR1 SGHRS, CDR2 YFSETQ. V dropped 2 bases and J dropped 3 bases, with 12 bases sitting between them. CDR3 region: CASSLETGYGANVLTF. The DNA for the CDR3 is TGCGCCAGCAGCTTAGAAACAGGGTATGGGGCCAACGTCCTGACTTTC.

V is TRBV6-6 and J is TRBJ1-5; no clear D. The CDR3 totals 13 residues. Germline CDR1 and CDR2: MNHNY and SVGAGI (reference sequence). V lost 5 bases and J 7 bases, leaving 12 bases between the germline ends. CDR3 sequence: CASSLNAGQPQHF. The CDR3 DNA reads TGTGCCAGCAGTCTGAATGCGGGACAGCCCCAGCATTTT.

The chain combines TRBV4-3 with TRBJ1-6, with D unclear. V was clipped by 1 base and J by 5 bases, with 9 bases between them. CDR3 length equals 15 residues. Germline V lookup: CDR1 LGHNA, CDR2 YSLEER. In DNA, the CDR3 is TGCGCCAGCAGCCAAGGTGAAGCGGATAATTCACCCCTCCACTTT. Residues: CASSQGEADNSPLHF.

The chain is built from TRBV18 and TRBJ1-5, with unresolved D. V shed 2 bases and J shed 2 bases, with 16 bases lying between them. Germline CDR1 KGHSH, CDR2 LQKENI. The length of the CDR3 is 17 residues. CDR3 region: CASSPILLRRGNQPQHF. The CDR3 DNA reads as TGTGCCAGCTCACCAATCTTACTCCGGAGGGGCAATCAGCCCCAGCATTTT. Full variable domain (rest looked up from reference TRBV18 and TRBJ1-5): NAGVMQNPRHLVRRRGQEARLRCSPMKGHSHVYWYRQLPEEGLKFMVYLQKENIIDESGMPKERFSAEFPKEGPSILRIQQVVRGDSAAYFCASSPILLRRGNQPQHFGDGTRLSIL.

V is TRBV5-1 and J is TRBJ2-5; the match to TRBD2 covers 10 bases. The CDR3 contains 15 residues. CDR1 is SGHRS and CDR2 is YFSETQ in the germline V gene. With V trimmed by 4 bases and J by 5 bases, 8 bases remained unmatched. CDR3: CASSRLAGGRETQYF. Here the CDR3 DNA reads TGCGCCAGCAGCCGTTTAGCGGGAGGACGGGAGACCCAGTACTTC.

This clone was seen only a few times. The chain has TRBV6-5 and TRBJ1-3; a possible D gene is TRBD1 (6 bases). Trimming shortened V by 6 bases and J by 0 bases, and 12 bases separated the two germline ends. CDR3 length: 15 residues. Per the germline V gene, CDR1 is MNHEY and CDR2 is SVGAGI. As DNA, the CDR3 is TGTGCCAGCAGACGTGACAGGAGCTCTGGAAACACCATATATTTT. This gives the protein CASRRDRSSGNTIYF.

This rearrangement joins TRBV11-2 to TRBJ1-3, with 7 bases that match TRBD1. This CDR3 has 16 residues. Germline loops: CDR1 SGHAT, CDR2 FQNNGV. The J segment lost 3 bases and the V segment lost 7 bases, leaving 12 bases of the junction unmatched. CDR3 region: CASTDNRGPGGNTIYF. The CDR3 nucleotides read TGTGCCAGCACCGACAACAGGGGTCCCGGTGGAAACACCATATATTTT.

A word on this clone: Within the sample, other DNA sequences also encode this same CDR3. The genes are TRBV9 and TRBJ2-1; 10 positions match TRBD2. The CDR3 totals 15 residues. Losses at the gene ends were 3 bases for V and 3 bases for J; bases not matched to a gene: 3. Germline lookup yields CDR1 SGDLS and CDR2 YYNGEE. The CDR3 coding sequence is TGTGCCAGCAGCGCCGGACTAGCGGTCTACAATGAGCAGTTCTTC. It yields the protein CASSAGLAVYNEQFF.

This rearrangement joins TRBV5-4 to TRBJ1-1, with TRBD1 matching 8 bases. The CDR3 is made up of 16 amino acids. With 4 bases clipped from V and 4 bases from J, the junction kept 12 bases outside the gene matches. Germline assignment: CDR1 SGHNT and CDR2 YYREEE (reference sequence). Here the CDR3 DNA reads TGTGCCAGCAGCCCCGGACAGGGCGGTCCTGCCACTGAAGCTTTCTTT. It specifies CASSPGQGGPATEAFF. Looking up the rest from reference TRBV5-4 and TRBJ1-1 gives the full variable domain: ETGVTQSPTHLIKTRGQQVTLRCSSQSGHNTVSWYQQALGQGPQFIFQYYREEENGRGNFPPRFSGLQFPNYSSELNVNALELDDSALYLCASSPGQGGPATEAFFGQGTRLTVV.

This chain connects TRBV5-8 to TRBJ2-6; TRBD1 agrees at 8 bases. Trimming removed 4 bases from V and 0 bases from J; junction bases left unmatched: 12. Germline CDR1 reads SGHTS; CDR2 reads YDEGEE. The CDR3 length is 19 residues. Here the CDR3 DNA reads TGTGCCAGCAGCCCGCTGGACAGGGTGCCCCCCTCTGGGGCCAACGTCCTGACTTTC. This gives the protein CASSPLDRVPPSGANVLTF.

The chain uses TRBV7-9 and TRBJ2-7, with D possibly being TRBD2 (5 bases). The CDR3 has 14 residues. With 3 bases removed from V and 2 bases from J, the gap between germline ends came to 11 bases. Germline V gene data show CDR1 as SEHNR and CDR2 as FQNEAQ (reference sequence). The CDR3 DNA follows: TGTGCCAGCAGCTTTGGAGGAACCACCTACGAGCAGTACTTC. Amino acids: CASSFGGTTYEQYF.

The rearrangement links TRBV19 to TRBJ1-2; 7 bases align to TRBD1. The V segment lost 3 bases and the J segment 6 bases; nucleotides outside the gene matches: 4. Germline CDR1 and CDR2: LNHDA and SQIVND (reference sequence). This CDR3 has 13 amino acids. Here the CDR3 reads CASSIHRGDGYTF. DNA of the CDR3: TGTGCCAGTAGTATCCACAGGGGTGATGGCTACACCTTC.

This clone was recorded only once. The V gene is TRBV7-6, the J gene TRBJ2-1; D possibly corresponds to TRBD2 (6 bases). V was clipped by 5 bases and J by 6 bases, with 11 bases between them. The CDR3 extends over 13 amino acids. Germline CDR1 is SGHVS and CDR2 is FNYEAQ. CDR3 protein: CASSPRRGNEQFF. CDR3 nucleotides: TGTGCCAGCAGCCCAAGGAGGGGCAATGAGCAGTTCTTC.

This chain links TRBV4-2 with TRBJ2-5; TRBD2 might be the D (5 bases). Germline CDR1 reads LGHNA; CDR2 reads YNFKEQ. The CDR3 extends over 16 amino acids. V gave up 0 bases and J gave up 4 bases, with 15 bases separating them. The CDR3 DNA is TGTGCCAGCAGCCAAGATCCGACCTCGGAGGCAGAGACCCAGTACTTC. Its protein is CASSQDPTSEAETQYF.

In nucleotides, the CDR3 is TGCGCCAGCAGCCAAGAGTCGACACTGGGGGCCAACGTCCTGACTTTC. The encoded protein is CASSQESTLGANVLTF. The chain links TRBV4-1 to TRBJ2-6; the D is unclear. Germline CDR1 and CDR2: MGHRA and YSYEKL. The V gene lost 0 bases and the J gene lost 4 bases, with 10 bases spanning the gap. This CDR3 is 16 amino acids long.

This chain connects TRBV20-1 to TRBJ1-5; no firm D call. The V and J ends lost 3 bases and 2 bases respectively, with 14 bases between them. This CDR3 is built from 15 residues. CDR1 and CDR2 from the germline V gene are DFQATT and SNEGSKA (reference sequence). CDR3 DNA sequence: TGCAGTGCTAGTCCGCCCCCACAAGGCAATCAGCCCCAGCATTTT. As protein: CSASPPPQGNQPQHF.

Here the CDR3 DNA reads TGTGCCAGCAGTCAAAAACGGGACAGCCCCACCATATATTTT. It translates to CASSQKRDSPTIYF. The V and J genes are TRBV27 and TRBJ1-3; 7 bases map to TRBD1. The CDR3 spans 14 residues. Looked up from germline, CDR1 is MNHEY and CDR2 is SMNVEV (reference sequence). Losses at the gene ends were 5 bases for V and 9 bases for J; bases not matched to a gene: 10.

This chain joins TRBV5-1 and TRBJ2-5; D is possibly TRBD2 (5 bases). This CDR3 region has 14 residues. Looked up from germline, CDR1 is SGHRS and CDR2 is YFSETQ. V was pared by 0 bases and J by 5 bases, with 11 bases between. The CDR3 here is CASSLGGPGETQYF. The DNA of the CDR3 is TGCGCCAGCAGCTTGGGAGGGCCTGGGGAGACCCAGTACTTC. Based on the CDR3 plus reference TRBV5-1 and TRBJ2-5, the full variable domain is KAGVTQTPRYLIKTRGQQVTLSCSPISGHRSVSWYQQTPGQGLQFLFEYFSETQRNKGNFPGRFSGRQFSNSRSEMNVSTLELGDSALYLCASSLGGPGETQYFGPGTRLLVL.

The V call is TRBV9, the J call TRBJ2-1; no definite D call. Germline V gene sequence: CDR1 SGDLS, CDR2 YYNGEE. Trimming shortened V by 2 bases and J by 8 bases, and 17 bases separated the two germline ends. This CDR3 region has 15 residues. CDR3 DNA: TGTGCCAGCAGCGTCGAGAGCAGCATGGGCGATGAGCAGTTCTTC. Encoded protein: CASSVESSMGDEQFF.

This chain joins TRBV7-6 and TRBJ2-5; 7 nucleotides agree with TRBD2. Germline trimming cut 0 bases from V and 2 bases from J; bases unmatched to any gene: 3. This CDR3 is 15 amino acids long. Germline V gives CDR1 SGHVS, CDR2 FNYEAQ. Here the CDR3 DNA reads TGTGCCAGCAGCTTAGCCCTAGCGGAACAAGAGACCCAGTACTTC. Amino acids: CASSLALAEQETQYF.

The CDR3 DNA follows: TGTGCCAGCAGCCCAGGGGGTGGCTCAGATACGCAGTATTTT. Its protein is CASSPGGGSDTQYF. V gene TRBV7-3 combines with J gene TRBJ2-3; 7 bases map to TRBD1. The germline CDR1 and CDR2 sequences are SGHTA and FQGTGA. V shed 5 bases and J 4 bases; nucleotides not matched to a gene: 6. The CDR3 runs 14 residues. The full variable domain, in which reference TRBV7-3 and TRBJ2-3 provide the parts outside the CDR3, is GAGVSQTPSNKVTEKGKYVELRCDPISGHTALYWYRQSLGQGPEFLIYFQGTGAADDSGLPNDRFFAVRPEGSVSTLKIQRTERGDSAVYLCASSPGGGSDTQYFGPGTRLTVL.

The chain links TRBV28 to TRBJ2-1, with a tentative D call TRBD2 (5 bases). V lost 5 bases to trimming and J lost 9 bases, with 8 bases between them. CDR1 is MDHEN and CDR2 is SYDVKM in the germline V gene. The CDR3 consists of 11 residues. In DNA form, the CDR3 reads TGTGCCAGCAGTAGGGAGATTGAGCAGTTCTTC. Its protein product is CASSREIEQFF.

The chain employs TRBV10-2 and TRBJ2-2, with 9 bases aligning to TRBD2. CDR1 and CDR2 from the germline V gene are WSHSY and SAAADI. The CDR3 loop spans 15 amino acids. The trim removed 6 bases at V and 4 bases at J, leaving 6 bases unmatched. CDR3 sequence reads: CASRTSGGGTGELFF. As DNA, the CDR3 is TGCGCCAGCAGGACTAGCGGTGGGGGCACCGGGGAGCTGTTTTTT.